A selection of T cell receptor beta chains follows, all from one sample in a study of T cells after yellow fever vaccination. Each CDR3 protein is one row after TCRdb ran MiXCR on the 5' RACE reads. The repertoire holds 250,000 to 300,000 distinct CDR3 sequences, with less than 9.5% as singletons. This specimen was CD4+ T cells sorted from PBMCs, taken 5 days after the yellow fever booster vaccination. These receptors originate from a man aged 18 to 29 who received the YFV17D yellow fever vaccine. CDR3s include the opening cysteine and the closing phenylalanine or tryptophan. A D gene is named only where the DNA matches it firmly. Size values are once, few and many counts, or a class for expanded clones, and some rows have none.

>TRBV12-3/TRBV12-4|TRBJ1-1|-|few
TGTGCCAGCAGTGACCAGACTTGGAACACTGAAGCTTTCTTT
CASSDQTWNTEAFF
>TRBV12-3/TRBV12-4|TRBJ1-4|-|-
TGTGCCAGCAGTTCCGAGGGAAGGAGGGAAAAACTGTTTTTT
CASSSEGRREKLFF
>TRBV18|TRBJ2-7|-|-
TGTGCCAGCTCAACCCAGGGGGGAGTCAACGAGCAGTACTTC
CASSTQGGVNEQYF
>TRBV2|TRBJ1-6|-|many
TGTGCCAGCTCCGAGGGGCATAATTCACCCCTCCACTTT
CASSEGHNSPLHF
>TRBV4-3|TRBJ2-5|TRBD1|-
TGCGCCAGCAGCCAGGGACAGGGGGTGGAGACCCAGTACTTC
CASSQGQGVETQYF
>TRBV4-1|TRBJ2-7|-|-
TGCGCCAGCAGCCAAGACGACAGTTCGAGCTCCTACGAGCAGTACTTC
CASSQDDSSSSYEQYF
>TRBV2|TRBJ1-5|TRBD1|-
TGTGCCAGCAGTCGACAGGGGGATTGGGATCAGCCCCAGCATTTT
CASSRQGDWDQPQHF
>TRBV19|TRBJ1-1|-|many
TGTGCCAGTGGTAACAGCATGAACACTGAAGCTTTCTTT
CASGNSMNTEAFF
>TRBV7-2|TRBJ2-3|TRBD2|few
TGTGCCAGCAGCTCCGAGCGGGGGAGGACAGATACGCAGTATTTT
CASSSERGRTDTQYF
>TRBV4-3|TRBJ1-1|-|few
TGCGCCAGCAGCCAAGACTATGGACACACTGAAGCTTTCTTT
CASSQDYGHTEAFF
>TRBV5-1|TRBJ2-3|-|many
TGCGCCAGCAGCGGTTCAGCAGGGATGGGCACAGATACGCAGTATTTT
CASSGSAGMGTDTQYF
>TRBV12-3/TRBV12-4|TRBJ1-2|-|many
TGTGCCAGCAGCCCGGGCCTAACCGTTGGCTACACCTTC
CASSPGLTVGYTF
>TRBV10-3|TRBJ1-1|-|-
TGTGCCATCAGTGTTAGGGGAAGGGACACTGAAGCTTTCTTT
CAISVRGRDTEAFF
>TRBV20-1|TRBJ2-1|TRBD2|-
TGCAGTGCTCCCCGCTTTGGCGGGGGGGCCAATGAGCAGTTCTTC
CSAPRFGGGANEQFF
>TRBV11-1|TRBJ1-6|TRBD1|-
TGTGCCAGCAGCATCCGGGACAGGGATTATTCACCCCTCCACTTT
CASSIRDRDYSPLHF
>TRBV12-3/TRBV12-4|TRBJ2-3|-|many
TGTGCCAGCAGTTTGAATATGGGTAGCACAGATACGCAGTATTTT
CASSLNMGSTDTQYF
>TRBV5-1|TRBJ2-5|-|many
TGCGCCAGCAGCTTTTTGGGTAGCGGCGTAGAGACCCAGTACTTC
CASSFLGSGVETQYF
>TRBV5-4|TRBJ1-4|-|-
TGTGCCAGCAGCTCCGACGCTAATGAAAAACTGTTTTTT
CASSSDANEKLFF
>TRBV6-4|TRBJ2-3|-|many
TGTGCCAGCAGTGACTCAAGGTCAGATACGCAGTATTTT
CASSDSRSDTQYF
>TRBV6-6|TRBJ2-1|TRBD1|many
TGTGCCAGCATCCCCGCGGGACAGGGGTACAATGAGCAGTTCTTC
CASIPAGQGYNEQFF
>TRBV20-1|TRBJ2-3|-|-
TGCAGTGCTATTAGGGGGGCGGGGGCCCCCGGTGGCACAGATACGCAGTATTTT
CSAIRGAGAPGGTDTQYF
>TRBV7-2|TRBJ1-3|-|few
TGTGCCAGCAGCTTAGTCCCAGGGCCCTCTGGAAACACCATATATTTT
CASSLVPGPSGNTIYF
>TRBV5-4|TRBJ2-3|-|few
TGTGCCAGCAGCTCACCGAGAGACACAGATACGCAGTATTTT
CASSSPRDTDTQYF
>TRBV3-1|TRBJ1-5|TRBD1|-
TGTGCCAGCACCCTTGGACAGGGGGCGAATCAGCCCCAGCATTTT
CASTLGQGANQPQHF
>TRBV5-4|TRBJ1-4|-|many
TGTGCCAGCAGCCCCTCAGGCCTTAGTGAAAAACTGTTTTTT
CASSPSGLSEKLFF
>TRBV4-1|TRBJ2-5|TRBD2|-
TGCGCCAGCAGCCAAGATTTGGCGGGGGGCAGGCGAGAGACCCAGTACTTC
CASSQDLAGGRRETQYF
>TRBV19|TRBJ1-5|TRBD1|few
TGTGCCAGTACGACAGGGTATAGCAATCAGCCCCAGCATTTT
CASTTGYSNQPQHF
>TRBV2|TRBJ1-1|-|few
TGTGCCAGCCGGTTTGGGTTGTATACTGAAGCTTTCTTT
CASRFGLYTEAFF
>TRBV7-9|TRBJ1-1|-|few
TGTGCCAGCAGCTCGCTGGGGGACGCTGAAGCTTTCTTT
CASSSLGDAEAFF
>TRBV11-2|TRBJ1-1|-|few
TGTGCCAGCAGCCTCGGCTTTGCGCTCAACACTGAAGCTTTCTTT
CASSLGFALNTEAFF
>TRBV18|TRBJ2-1|-|-
TGTGCCAGCTCACCCCGAGGCCCGGGGAGCTCCTACAATGAGCAGTTCTTC
CASSPRGPGSSYNEQFF
>TRBV11-2|TRBJ2-1|TRBD1|-
TGTGCCAGCAGCTTACGGACAGGCGCCCCCAATGAGCAGTTCTTC
CASSLRTGAPNEQFF
>TRBV7-2|TRBJ2-5|TRBD2|-
TGTGCCAGCAGCTTAAAAAGGACTAGCGGTGGGGAGACCCAGTACTTC
CASSLKRTSGGETQYF
>TRBV20-1|TRBJ1-1|-|few
TGCAGTGCTAGTAAGGTGAACACTGAAGCTTTCTTT
CSASKVNTEAFF
>TRBV7-9|TRBJ2-3|-|-
TGTGCCAGCAGCCTCACCCAGGGAACAGATACGCAGTATTTT
CASSLTQGTDTQYF
>TRBV27|TRBJ2-6|-|-
TGTGCCAGCAGTCTCTACGCCACAGAGGCTGGGGCCAACGTCCTGACTTTC
CASSLYATEAGANVLTF
>TRBV5-4|TRBJ2-7|-|few
TGTGCCAGCAGCTATGTGGGCGCTACCTACGAGCAGTACTTC
CASSYVGATYEQYF
>TRBV5-1|TRBJ1-1|-|few
TGCGCCAGCGGTGACGGGGGTAACACTGAAGCTTTCTTT
CASGDGGNTEAFF
>TRBV5-1|TRBJ2-5|TRBD2|few
TGCGCCAGCAGCTTTCAGGAGCGGGGATCATCGACCCAGTACTTC
CASSFQERGSSTQYF
>TRBV11-2|TRBJ2-3|-|many
TGTGCCAGCAGCATATGGTTGGGGGGCTTGCAAGACGATACGCAGTATTTT
CASSIWLGGLQDDTQYF
>TRBV20-1|TRBJ2-1|TRBD2|-
TGCAGTGCTCTAGCACGAGTGGGGTCTAGCGGGGGGGTCCCCTCCTACAATGAGCAGTTCTTC
CSALARVGSSGGVPSYNEQFF
>TRBV27|TRBJ2-1|-|few
TGTGCCAGCAGGCCCACAGGAGGCAATGAGCAGTTCTTC
CASRPTGGNEQFF
>TRBV6-5|TRBJ2-2|TRBD2|-
TGTGCCAGCAGGCATAGCGGGGGGGCCAGGACCGGGGAGCTGCCTTTT
CASRHSGGARTGELPF
>TRBV7-3|TRBJ1-2|-|-
TGTGCCAGCAGCTTAATGGCAGGGCATGATGGTGGCTACACCTTC
CASSLMAGHDGGYTF
>TRBV7-2|TRBJ2-6|-|-
TGTGCCACCAGGGTCTCTGGGGCCAACGTCCTGACTTTC
CATRVSGANVLTF
>TRBV5-1|TRBJ2-6|TRBD1|-
TGCGCCAGCAGCTTGGAAGGACAGGGGGCGCGGTGGTCTGGGGCCAACGTCCTGACTTTC
CASSLEGQGARWSGANVLTF